This TCR beta chain was obtained from a study of blood T cell repertoires in COVID-19. Across the study: The cDNA or gDNA used as material had been derived from T cells, B-cell-depleted T cells, or PBMCs.

Germline CDR1 reads SGHNT; CDR2 reads YENEEA. The V and J ends lost 8 bases and 2 bases respectively, with 15 bases between them. This CDR3 spans 14 amino acids. TCRdb's table, derived via immunoSEQ multiplex PCR, lists solely in-frame clones and lacks some. The data show 90,000 to 150,000 clones, with around 90% seen just once and less than 9.5% held by the top ten. J is TRBJ1-2 and V is TRBV11-3, with a weak D call TRBD1 (6 bases). Sequencing was performed on peripheral blood. The receptor was isolated from a human donor in a cohort sampled during active COVID-19. In DNA form, the CDR3 reads TGTGCCAGCCGCCAATCGGGACAAAACTATGGCTACACCTTC. Translation: CASRQSGQNYGYTF. Full variable domain (missing parts from reference TRBV11-3 and TRBJ1-2): EAGVVQSPRYKIIEKKQPVAFWCNPISGHNTLYWYLQNLGQGPELLIRYENEEAVDDSQLPKDRFSAERLKGVDSTLKIQPAELGDSAVYLCASRQSGQNYGYTFGSGTRLTVV.